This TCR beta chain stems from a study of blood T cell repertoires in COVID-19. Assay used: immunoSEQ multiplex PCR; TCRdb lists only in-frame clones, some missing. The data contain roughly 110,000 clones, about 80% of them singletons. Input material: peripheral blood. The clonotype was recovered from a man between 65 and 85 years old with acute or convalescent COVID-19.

The CDR3 DNA reads TGTGCCAGCAGACCCCCGGCGGCCGGTGGCTACACCTTC. It yields the protein CASRPPAAGGYTF. This chain links TRBV6-6 with TRBJ1-2, with no clear D. Germline CDR1 MNHNY, CDR2 SVGAGI (reference sequence). The CDR3 sequence is 13 residues long. Trimming removed 6 bases at V and 7 bases at J, with 15 bases between.